The T cell receptor beta chain described here comes from a study of OX40 agonist ivuxolimab in advanced cancers. Context from the whole study: Ivuxolimab, which targeted the costimulatory receptor OX40 (CD134), was an agonistic, fully human IgG2 monoclonal antibody. The paper reports the monotherapy dose-escalation portion (N of about 52 patients) of the phase I ivuxolimab trial. Intravenous ivuxolimab was administered to patients every 2 weeks at six dose levels: 0.01, 0.1, 0.3, 1.5, 3 and 10 mg/kg. Prior anti-PD-1, anti-PD-L1 or anti-CTLA-4 therapy was permitted, and about 40% of dose-escalation patients had received checkpoint inhibitors. Peripheral TCRbeta sequencing aimed to test whether ivuxolimab altered TCR sequence diversity and caused clonal T-cell expansion. In the dose-escalation cohort, roughly 80% of patients were male, and the mean age was around 60 years, with a range of roughly 23 to 85. Partial responses occurred in three dose-escalation patients, of whom one had hepatocellular carcinoma and two had cutaneous melanoma. Of the 52 patients in dose escalation, some 20 had hepatocellular carcinoma, about 15 had melanoma, 9 had renal cell carcinoma and 9 had head and neck cancer. Results the study describes overall, beyond this receptor: Low levels of normalized T-cell clonal expansion were also seen in some patients who did not respond. At doses from 0.1 to 3.0 mg/kg, clonal expansion was seen in both CD4+ and CD8+ blood T cells between baseline and week 6. The antigen specificity of the clonally expanded peripheral T cells was not determined. After ivuxolimab, CD8+ T cells had more expanded clones than CD4+ T cells on average. Partial responders in the 0.1-3.0 mg/kg groups had among the lowest normalized peripheral clonal expansion, especially among CD8+ T cells.

For sequencing of the TCRbeta CDR3 region, genomic DNA was extracted from the sorted cells. The immunoSEQ Assay was used for sequencing of TCRbeta CDR3 regions. TCRdb re-hosts the immuneACCESS table, in-frame sequences only. Its copies lack some clones; in the studies checked, an unresolved V gene accounts for under half of them, and the cause for the rest is not known. Counted in this sample were tens of thousands of clones; about 88% of them appeared once. The top ten clones comprise approximately 0.25% of the sample. For CDR1 and CDR2, the germline V gene (reference sequence) lists LNHDA and SQIVND. From its cysteine to its phenylalanine, the CDR3 spans 19 amino acids. Kept here is only the CDR3 DNA, which spans 57 bases and is read in frame from base 1. V lost 3 bases and J lost 6 bases, and the count of bases not matched to a germline gene is 20. For this clone: The antigen this receptor binds is unknown. One base away there is no much larger clone; base qualities are not given.

Patients with autoimmune disease history or receiving systemic immunosuppression were excluded from the trial. Peripheral blood for TCR sequencing was drawn from every dose cohort at baseline, at cycle 4 day 1 and at cycle 7 day 1. Samples were obtained from an open-label, multicenter, first-in-human phase I dose-escalation trial of ivuxolimab. The trial enrolled adults with locally advanced or metastatic head and neck squamous cell, hepatocellular, melanoma or renal cell carcinoma. CD4+ and CD8+ T cells were sorted separately from peripheral blood before TCR sequencing. The TCR was taken from an adult with an advanced solid tumor such as melanoma, head and neck, liver or kidney cancer. The chain joins TRBV19 to TRBJ2-7; 10 bases in the junction line up with TRBD2. The source material was CD4+ or CD8+ T cells sorted from blood, sampled in a trial of the OX40 agonist ivuxolimab. The CDR3 has the sequence CASSILLASGSREEVEQYF. The nucleotide sequence reads TGTGCCAGTAGTATTCTTTTGGCTAGCGGGAGTAGGGAGGAGGTCGAGCAGTACTTC.